This T cell receptor (beta chain) was obtained from a study of T cell responses to AZD1222 COVID-19 vaccine. As for this clone: Its antigen is currently unknown.

V was pared by 1 base and J by 2 bases, with 3 bases of the junction left unmatched. The CDR3 has 16 residues. CDR1 and CDR2 from the germline V gene are KGHSH and LQKENI. Sequencing used immunoSEQ multiplex PCR; TCRdb keeps in-frame clones, though not all of them. The sample lists 150,000 to 180,000 clones; 85% to 90% were seen once. Study-level results: Vaccination with two AZD1222 doses was followed by a rise in Spike-specific TCR breadth and depth.

Specimen: peripheral blood, collected on day 0 of MenACWY control vaccination. This receptor was obtained from an adult in good health. The J gene is TRBJ2-3, the V gene TRBV18; 10 nucleotides match TRBD2. Here the CDR3 DNA reads TGTGCCAGCTCACCACTGGGACTAGCGTACACAGATACGCAGTATTTT. Amino acid sequence: CASSPLGLAYTDTQYF.